This T cell receptor beta chain emerged from a study of early T cells in non-severe SARS-CoV-2 infection. Ten or more counts support this clonotype. From the 5' RACE reads, TCRdb called clonotypes with MiXCR, one entry per CDR3 protein. The repertoire has around 40,000 distinct CDR3 sequences, around 5.7% of them found once; the top ten carry roughly 4.8%. Sequenced sample: whole blood. The clonotype comes from an adult who was a healthcare worker with PCR-confirmed SARS-CoV-2 infection or an uninfected control (not recorded which).

The chain's CDR3 is CAWSSNGRGDRGTEAFF. CDR3 bases: TGTGCCTGGAGCTCAAACGGCAGGGGGGACCGTGGAACTGAAGCTTTCTTT. The V gene is TRBV30, the J gene TRBJ1-1; 7 bases agree with TRBD1. CDR3 length: 17 amino acids. The trim removed 3 bases at V and 5 bases at J, leaving 18 bases unmatched. In germline, CDR1 is GTSNPN, CDR2 SVGIG (reference sequence).